This TCR beta chain was recovered during a study of blood T cell repertoires in COVID-19. Authors' methods: Reference gene primers were amplified, and this amplification served to estimate nucleated cell counts. Repertoires were generated with immunoSEQ multiplex PCR, while TCRdb's copy carries only in-frame clones and drops some. V and J calls and clone size come straight from that table; D and trimming were deduced from the DNA. Of more than 200,000 clones listed, 84% are singletons. CDR1 and CDR2 from the germline V gene are MNHEY and SMNVEV (reference sequence). The CDR3 totals 13 residues. Trimming left V 6 bases short and J 9 bases short, with 15 bases between.

The TCR originated in a woman between 35 and 50 years old who had recovered from COVID-19. The chain is built from TRBV27 and TRBJ2-1, with a weak D call TRBD1 (5 bases). Sequenced sample: peripheral blood. CDR3 in amino acids: CASSEWGTGEQFF. CDR3 nucleotides: TGTGCCAGCAGCGAGTGGGGAACAGGTGAGCAGTTCTTC.